The sequence of this T cell receptor (beta chain) was determined in a study of T-cell reconstitution after alpha-beta-depleted transplantation in children. Unique molecular identifiers tagged the TCRbeta library. TCRdb processed the PCR reads anew with MiXCR; each CDR3 protein has one entry. The top ten clones hold over 25% of a sample with about 980,000 distinct CDR3 sequences, less than 30% of them seen once. V lost 4 bases and J lost 6; bases outside the gene matches: 16. This CDR3 spans 17 amino acids. Germline V gene data show CDR1 as LGHNA and CDR2 as YNFKEQ. Study findings and constraints: Where some patients showed high TCRbeta diversity at day 60, it came from recipient T cells and thymic progenitors that had survived. A year had passed since transplant, and T-cell counts and diversity by then came mostly from newly produced T cells.

With regard to this clonotype: Its antigen is undetermined.

The sequence was collected from a boy under two years old who had a stem cell transplant for SCID, so the T cells may come from the graft donor. Material: PBMCs, mostly from graft donor cells, obtained 360 days after TCRalphabeta/CD19-depleted stem cell transplant. The chain is built from TRBV4-2 and TRBJ2-3; 7 bases are shared with TRBD2. The CDR3 protein is CASSPTISGSLGDTQYF. As DNA, the CDR3 is TGTGCCAGCAGCCCAACCATTAGCGGGTCACTCGGGGATACGCAGTATTTT.